This T cell receptor (beta chain) appears in the sequencing data of a study of cytomegalovirus exposure and HLA in healthy donors. Study observations and caveats: There were a few CMV-associated chains whose specificity for CMV antigens was confirmed in vitro.

On this clone: The antigen remains undetermined.

CDR3 length: 14 residues. V dropped 3 bases and J dropped 3 bases, with 11 bases sitting between them. From germline, CDR1 is SGHVS and CDR2 FNYEAQ. The primer mix had 60 Vbeta and 13 Jbeta primers. Repertoires were generated with immunoSEQ multiplex PCR, while TCRdb's copy carries only in-frame clones and drops some. Of 160,000 or so clones in the sample, around 73% were seen once. The sample consisted of PBMCs. The sequence came from a male donor in good health and CMV-seronegative. The chain has TRBV7-6 and TRBJ1-2, with D possibly being TRBD1 (5 bases). The CDR3 loop is CASSFDSRDYGYTF. As DNA, the CDR3 is TGTGCCAGCAGCTTCGACAGTCGGGACTATGGCTACACCTTC.